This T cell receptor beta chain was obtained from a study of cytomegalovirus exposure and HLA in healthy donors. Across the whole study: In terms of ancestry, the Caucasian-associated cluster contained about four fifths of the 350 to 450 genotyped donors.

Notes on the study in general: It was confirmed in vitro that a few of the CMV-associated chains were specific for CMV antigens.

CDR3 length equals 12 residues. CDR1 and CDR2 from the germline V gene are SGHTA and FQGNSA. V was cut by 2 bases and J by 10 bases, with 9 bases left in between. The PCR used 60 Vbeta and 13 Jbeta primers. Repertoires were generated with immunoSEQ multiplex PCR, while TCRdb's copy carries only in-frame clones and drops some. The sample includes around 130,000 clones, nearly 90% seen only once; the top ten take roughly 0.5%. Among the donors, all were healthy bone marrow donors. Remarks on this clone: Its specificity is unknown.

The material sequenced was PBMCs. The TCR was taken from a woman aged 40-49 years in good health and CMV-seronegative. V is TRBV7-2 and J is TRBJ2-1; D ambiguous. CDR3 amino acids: CASSLLLAEQFF. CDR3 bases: TGTGCCAGCAGCTTATTATTAGCCGAGCAGTTCTTC.